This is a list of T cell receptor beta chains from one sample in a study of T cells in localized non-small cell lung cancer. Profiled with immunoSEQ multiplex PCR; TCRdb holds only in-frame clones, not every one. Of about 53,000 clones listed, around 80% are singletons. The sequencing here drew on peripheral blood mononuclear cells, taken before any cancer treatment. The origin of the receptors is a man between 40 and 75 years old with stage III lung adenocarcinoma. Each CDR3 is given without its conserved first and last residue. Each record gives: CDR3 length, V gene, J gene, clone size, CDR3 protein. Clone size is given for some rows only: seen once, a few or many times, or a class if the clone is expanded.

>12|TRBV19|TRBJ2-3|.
ASKLAGVTDTQY
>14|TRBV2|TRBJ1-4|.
ASRRTVFATNEKLF
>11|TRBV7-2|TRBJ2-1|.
ASSFLPYNEQF
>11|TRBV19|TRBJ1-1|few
ASSITGQTEAF
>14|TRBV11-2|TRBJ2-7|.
ASSFDSLGVGYEQY
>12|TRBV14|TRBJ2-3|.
ASSQLLGADTQY
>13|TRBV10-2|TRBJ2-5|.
ASSEGTGVQETQY
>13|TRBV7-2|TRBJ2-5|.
ASSLDGQGVGTQY
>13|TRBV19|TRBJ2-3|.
ASSIGGYSTDTQY
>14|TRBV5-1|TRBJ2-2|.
ASSLLEIQNTGELF
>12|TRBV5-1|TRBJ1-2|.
ASSLEQGRDGYT
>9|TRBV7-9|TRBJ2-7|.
ASSSDYEQY
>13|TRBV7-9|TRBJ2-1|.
ASSLGRGGKDEQF
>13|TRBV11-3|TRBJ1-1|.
ASSLGRGMNTEAF
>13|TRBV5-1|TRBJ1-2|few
ASSLTGEGNYGYT
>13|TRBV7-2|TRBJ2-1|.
ASSVAGGINNEQF
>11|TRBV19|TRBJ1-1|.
ASSVQGQRGAF
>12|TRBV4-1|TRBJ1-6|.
ASSQDGTGTPLH
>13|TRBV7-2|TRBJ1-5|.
ASSLATALEQPQH
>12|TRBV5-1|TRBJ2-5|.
ASSSTSGTETQY
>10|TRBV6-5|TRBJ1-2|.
ASTGTGFGYT
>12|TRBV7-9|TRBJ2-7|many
ASSLGGAVYEQY
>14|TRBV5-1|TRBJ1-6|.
ASSDPGQPTNSPLH
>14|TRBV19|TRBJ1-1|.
ASSIEVISPRAEAF
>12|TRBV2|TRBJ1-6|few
ASSEHAPGSPLH
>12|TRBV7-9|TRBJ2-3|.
ASSLDADADTQY
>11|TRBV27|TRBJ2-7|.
ASSPGTGYEQY
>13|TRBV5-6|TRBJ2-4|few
ASSLYWDSQNIQY
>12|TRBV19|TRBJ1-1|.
ATSSGGLNTEAF
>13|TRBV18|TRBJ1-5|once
ASSPGGGRNQPQH
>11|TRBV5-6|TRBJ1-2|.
ASSLGSDYGYT
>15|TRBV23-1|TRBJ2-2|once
ASGPIPGQGNTGELF
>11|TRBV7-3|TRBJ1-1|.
ASSPGRGTEAF
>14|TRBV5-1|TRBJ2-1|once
ASSPGPSSGDNEQF
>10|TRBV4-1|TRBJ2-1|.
ASSQDREWQF
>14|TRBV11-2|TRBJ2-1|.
ASSFSGGANYNEQF